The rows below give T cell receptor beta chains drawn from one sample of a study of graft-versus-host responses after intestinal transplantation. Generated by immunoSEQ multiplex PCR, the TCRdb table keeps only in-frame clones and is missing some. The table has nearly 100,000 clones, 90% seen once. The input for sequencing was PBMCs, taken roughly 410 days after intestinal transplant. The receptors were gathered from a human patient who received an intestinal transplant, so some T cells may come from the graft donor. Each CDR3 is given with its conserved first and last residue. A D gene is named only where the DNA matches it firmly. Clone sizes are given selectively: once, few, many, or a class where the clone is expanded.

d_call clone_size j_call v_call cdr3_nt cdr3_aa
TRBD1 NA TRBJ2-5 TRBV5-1 TGCGCCAGCAGCTTACAGGGGTCTAGGCCCCAAGAGACCCAGTACTTC CASSLQGSRPQETQYF
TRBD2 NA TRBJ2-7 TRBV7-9 TGTGCCAGCAGCTTCGGCGGGGGGGCCTACGAGCAGTACTTC CASSFGGGAYEQYF
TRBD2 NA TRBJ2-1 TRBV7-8 TGTGCCAGCAGCAAGACGACTAGCGGTAAGAACTACAATGAGCAGTTCTTC CASSKTTSGKNYNEQFF
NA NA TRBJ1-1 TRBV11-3 TGTGCCAGCAGCTTTGCCGGGACATCGAACACTGAAGCTTTCTTT CASSFAGTSNTEAFF
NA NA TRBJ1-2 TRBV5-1 TGCGCCAGCAGCTCGGGAGGTAGCGGGGGCGCATGGGGCTACACCTTC CASSSGGSGGAWGYTF
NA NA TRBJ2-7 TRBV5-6 TGTGCCAGCAGCCATCTCTCCTACGAGCAGTACTTC CASSHLSYEQYF
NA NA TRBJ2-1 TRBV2 TGTGCCAGCAGTGCGAGGGCAGCTTACAATGAGCAGTTCTTC CASSARAAYNEQFF
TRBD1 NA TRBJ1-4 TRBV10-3 TGTGCCATCAGTGAGACAGGGGGCGAAAAACTGTTTTTT CAISETGGEKLFF
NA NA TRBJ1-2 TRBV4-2 TGTGCCAGCAGCGCCCACAGGGATGGTGGTGGCTACACCTTC CASSAHRDGGGYTF
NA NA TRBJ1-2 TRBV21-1 TGTGCCAGCAGCGAGGGACAGGGGAACTATGGCTACACCTTC CASSEGQGNYGYTF
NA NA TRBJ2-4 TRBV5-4 TGTGCCAGCAGTTTAGGGGCCAAAAACATTCAGTACTTC CASSLGAKNIQYF
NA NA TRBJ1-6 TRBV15 TGTGCCACCAGCAGAGACCTTACTGCCACAGGATCACCCCTCCACTTT CATSRDLTATGSPLHF
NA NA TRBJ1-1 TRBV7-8 TGTGCCAGCAGCTTATTGGGGGGCACTGAAGCTTTCTTT CASSLLGGTEAFF
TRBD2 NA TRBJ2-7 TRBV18 TGTGCCAGCTCACCAGGGACTAGCGGCTACGAGCAGTACTTC CASSPGTSGYEQYF
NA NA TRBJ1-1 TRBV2 TGTGCCAGCATTCCGTTTTCCACCCGTTACACTGAAGCTTTCTTT CASIPFSTRYTEAFF
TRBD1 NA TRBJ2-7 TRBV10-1 TGCGCCAGCAGTCCGGGACAGACAGCCTCCTACGAGCAGTACTTC CASSPGQTASYEQYF
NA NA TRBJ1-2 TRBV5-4 TGTGCCAGCAGCCCCGCCCCAACCTATGGCTACACCTTC CASSPAPTYGYTF
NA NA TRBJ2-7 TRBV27 TGTGCCAGCAGCCCCCAGGGAGTCAACGAGCAGTACTTC CASSPQGVNEQYF
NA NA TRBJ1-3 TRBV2 TGTGCCAGCAAATCTGGAAACACCATATATTTT CASKSGNTIYF
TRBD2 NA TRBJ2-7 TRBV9 TGTGCCAGCAGCGTAGCCCCTACTGAAGCGGGGGGTTACGAGCAGTACTTC CASSVAPTEAGGYEQYF
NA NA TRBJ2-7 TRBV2 TGTGCCAGCAGCCTGGGACACCTCATCTACGAGCAGTACTTC CASSLGHLIYEQYF
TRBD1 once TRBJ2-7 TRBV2 TGTGCCAGCAGCCAGGGACAGCCTAGTGGCGAGCAGTACTTC CASSQGQPSGEQYF
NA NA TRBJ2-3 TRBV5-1 TGCGCCAGCAGCTTGGGTGGAGGGTTCACAGATACGCAGTATTTT CASSLGGGFTDTQYF
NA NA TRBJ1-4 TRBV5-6 TGTGCCAGCAGCTTGTCCCCGGGGCTTGAAAAACTGTTTTTT CASSLSPGLEKLFF
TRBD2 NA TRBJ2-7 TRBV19 TGTGCCAGTAGTATAATAGCGGGGGACTCCTACGAGCAGTACTTC CASSIIAGDSYEQYF
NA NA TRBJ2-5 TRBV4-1 TGCGCCAGCAGCCTCAGACTAGTGGAGACCCAGTACTTC CASSLRLVETQYF
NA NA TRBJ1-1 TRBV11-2 TGTGCCAGCAGCACCCGCGGACTGGAAGCTTTCTTT CASSTRGLEAFF
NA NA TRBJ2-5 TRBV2 TGTGCCAGCAGTGAGTTGCAGGGAGCCCGGGAGACCCAGTACTTC CASSELQGARETQYF
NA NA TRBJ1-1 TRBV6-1 TGTGCCAGCAACCCTTGGCGGGACACTGAAGCTTTCTTT CASNPWRDTEAFF
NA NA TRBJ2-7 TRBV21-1 TGTGCCAGCAGCAGTCCGCCTAAAGCCTACGAGCAGTACTTC CASSSPPKAYEQYF
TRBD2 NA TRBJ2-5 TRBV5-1 TGCGCCAGCAGCTTGGCGGCTAGCGGGGGGGAAACCCAGTACTTC CASSLAASGGETQYF
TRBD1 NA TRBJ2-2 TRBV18 TGTGCCAGCTCACCGACCGGGACAGGGTACACCGGGGAGCTGTTTTTT CASSPTGTGYTGELFF
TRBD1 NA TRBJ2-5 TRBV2 TGTGCCAGCAGCGGGGACAGTCAAGAGACCCAGTACTTC CASSGDSQETQYF
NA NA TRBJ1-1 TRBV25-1 TGTGCCAGCACCCCGGGGGGGGTTGAAGCTTTCTTT CASTPGGVEAFF
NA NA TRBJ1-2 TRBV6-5 TGTGCCAGCAGTTCCTGGGATACGGATGACCACGGTGGCTACACCTTC CASSSWDTDDHGGYTF
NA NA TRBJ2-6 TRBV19 TGTGCCAGTAGTATGGAAGGCCCTAGCTCTGGGGCCAACGTCCTGACTTTC CASSMEGPSSGANVLTF
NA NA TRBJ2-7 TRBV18 TGTGCCAGCTCACTAAGCAGGGAATACGAGCAGTACTTC CASSLSREYEQYF
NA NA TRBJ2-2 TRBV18 TGTGCCAGCTCACCTCATGGTGCCGGGGAGCTGTTTTTT CASSPHGAGELFF
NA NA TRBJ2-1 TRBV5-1 TGCGCCAGCAGTCTAGCTAGCTACAATGAGCAGTTCTTC CASSLASYNEQFF
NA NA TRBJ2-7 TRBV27 TGTGCCAGCAAACAGGGCTGGAACTACGAGCAGTACTTC CASKQGWNYEQYF
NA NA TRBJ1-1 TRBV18 TGTGCCAGCTCACCCGGGGGGGGAGGCAACACTGAAGCTTTCTTT CASSPGGGGNTEAFF
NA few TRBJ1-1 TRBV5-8 TGTGCCAGCAGCTTCCCAGGCCGGGGGACTGAAGCTTTCTTT CASSFPGRGTEAFF
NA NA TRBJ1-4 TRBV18 TGTGCCAGCTCACCACCGGAGTGGGTGGATGAAAAACTGTTTTTT CASSPPEWVDEKLFF
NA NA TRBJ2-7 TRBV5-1 TGCGCCAGCAGCCTGGACGGTAGCTCCTACGAGCAGTACTTC CASSLDGSSYEQYF
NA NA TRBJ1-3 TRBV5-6 TGTGCCAGCAGCTTGGACAGGCTCTCTGGAAACACCATATATTTT CASSLDRLSGNTIYF
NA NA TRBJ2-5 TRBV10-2 TGCGCCAGCACAAATGGGGAGGTCGAGACCCAGTACTTC CASTNGEVETQYF
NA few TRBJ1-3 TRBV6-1 TGTGCCAGCAGTGAAGGGTCACGGGGAAACACCATATATTTT CASSEGSRGNTIYF
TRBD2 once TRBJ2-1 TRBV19 TGTGCCAGTACTCAGTTAGCGGGGGCCTACAATGAGCAGTTCTTC CASTQLAGAYNEQFF
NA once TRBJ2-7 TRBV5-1 TGCGCCAGCAGCTTGGGGGGGCTTAGCTACGAACAGTACTTC CASSLGGLSYEQYF
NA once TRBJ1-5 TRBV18 TGTGCCAGCTCCCCCACACAGGGAATGGGGCCCCAGCATTTT CASSPTQGMGPQHF
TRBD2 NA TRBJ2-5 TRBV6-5 TGTGCCAGCAGTTACTCTAGCGGGGGGCCAAGGGGGACCCAGTACTTC CASSYSSGGPRGTQYF
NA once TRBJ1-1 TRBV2 TGTGCCAGCCGCTACGAATTGTGGGGCATGAACACTGAAGCTTTCTTT CASRYELWGMNTEAFF
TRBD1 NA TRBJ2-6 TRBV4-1 TGCGCCAGCAGCCAAGATGGGACAGGCTCAGGGGCCAACGTCCTGACTTTC CASSQDGTGSGANVLTF